The T cell receptor (beta chain) under discussion was sequenced for a study of T cells after yellow fever vaccination. Broader study findings: Weaker, the secondary response peaked sooner, at day 5 versus 15.

TCRdb re-derived calls from the 5' RACE reads in MiXCR, one entry per CDR3 protein. The data contain about 58,000 distinct CDR3 sequences, 4.5% to 6% of them singletons. Between the trimmed V and J ends, which lost 5 bases and 2 bases, there was a span of 8 bases. This CDR3 comprises 13 residues. CDR1 is SEHNR and CDR2 is FQNEAQ in the germline V gene (reference sequence). This clonotype was detected many times. The source material was PBMCs, either bulk or a sorted T-cell subset (CD4+, CD8+, memory, or dextramer-sorted; not recorded which), sampled on the day of the yellow fever booster vaccination. V usage is TRBV7-9 and J usage is TRBJ2-3; the D is unclear. The receptor was derived from a man between 18 and 29 years old who received the YFV17D yellow fever vaccine. The CDR3 sequence is CASSLDLTDTQYF. The CDR3 coding sequence is TGTGCCAGCAGCCTCGACCTCACAGATACGCAGTATTTT.